This paragraph reports one TCR beta chain. The antigen is not known. This cohort consisted of healthy bone marrow donors. Vbeta (60) and Jbeta (13) primers were used in the PCR. Assay used: immunoSEQ multiplex PCR; TCRdb lists only in-frame clones, some missing. In the table there are 100,000 to 150,000 clones, 60% to 85% of which are singletons. This specimen comes from a study of cytomegalovirus exposure and HLA in healthy donors. Study-level points and caveats: Most TCR beta V segments were productive about 90% or about 30% of the time in an earlier analysis. Reports indicate that TCR beta sequences accurately predicted the HLA-A and HLA-B alleles of most subjects. Sequencing likely generated an artifact that appeared as a cluster of highly shared sequence variants.

Germline CDR1 is SGHRS and CDR2 is YFSETQ. The CDR3 has 15 amino acids. V trimming: 3 bases; J trimming: 0 bases; junction bases outside the gene matches: 6. This sequence originates from a man aged 30 to 45 in good health and CMV-seronegative. The rearrangement uses TRBV5-1 and TRBJ2-7; TRBD1 matches 7 bases. The material sequenced was PBMCs. The CDR3 sequence: CASSSGDSLSYEQYF. CDR3 bases: TGCGCCAGCAGCTCAGGGGACAGCCTCTCCTACGAGCAGTACTTC.